This TCR beta chain was sequenced during a study of blood T cell repertoires in COVID-19. Study-wide context: Both acute and convalescent COVID-19 samples were obtained from the United States, Italy and Spain.

Original processing notes: Amplification of reference gene primers was used by the study to estimate nucleated cell counts. This table comes from immunoSEQ multiplex PCR, and its TCRdb copy is limited to in-frame clones, with some not included. The V and J calls and the clone size are those of that table, but D and trimming were determined from the DNA. The table lists fewer than 250,000 clones, 65% to 80% of them singletons. The CDR3 covers 13 residues. J was trimmed by 10 bases and V by 3 bases; bases with no gene match: 6. Germline values: CDR1 SGHDT, CDR2 YYEEEE. Those who participated ranged in age from about 18 to 89 years and resided in about two dozen US areas. Cohort assignment relied on participant-reported clinical history.

The chain is built from TRBV5-6 and TRBJ2-1, with 8 bases lining up with TRBD2. The receptor was derived from a woman aged 45-60 years with acute COVID-19. The source material was PBMCs or T cells enriched from blood (not recorded which). CDR3 nucleotide sequence: TGTGCCAGCAGCTGGGGACTAGTTGGAGAGCAGTTCTTC. Translation gives CASSWGLVGEQFF.